Detailed here is one T cell receptor beta chain. Its antigen is undetermined. This sample is drawn from a study of monozygotic twins with inflammatory bowel disease. Notes on the study in general: Researchers reported no repertoire similarity difference between concordant and discordant twins, possibly from limited power.

CDR1 is MGHDK, CDR2 SYGVNS, per germline. There are 11 residues in the CDR3. Approximately 4,000 ng of total RNA went into each TCR library. During cDNA synthesis, UMIs that each contained a 6-nucleotide sample barcode were added by means of template switching. For each CDR3 protein, TCRdb gives one entry from its re-call of the 5' RACE reads, without DNA. The table counts around 380,000 distinct CDR3 sequences; approximately 2.3% lies in the top ten. The sequence was obtained from a human donor with ulcerative colitis or Crohn's disease, or a healthy co-twin of an affected twin (not recorded which). The chain couples TRBV25-1 to TRBJ2-1; the TCRdb D gene call, TRBD1, has no DNA to confirm it. The sequencing sample was made of blood. The CDR3 sequence is CASGKGYEQFF.